Listed below are T cell receptor beta chains from one sample, sequenced in a study of cytomegalovirus exposure and HLA in healthy donors. Generated by immunoSEQ multiplex PCR, the TCRdb table keeps only in-frame clones and is missing some. The repertoire includes roughly 180,000 clones, under 90% of them detected once, and 6% to 7.5% sits in the top ten. What was sequenced was PBMCs. These receptors all come from a man in his thirties or forties in good health and CMV-seropositive. The CDR3 runs from the conserved cysteine through the conserved F or W. A D gene is named only where the DNA matches it firmly.

-,TRBJ2-1,TRBV9,CASSVVSGRAWENEQFF
TRBD2,TRBJ2-3,TRBV25-1,CASSLAVLTDTQYF
TRBD2,TRBJ2-1,TRBV27,CASSMPGGLRNEQFF
TRBD1,-,TRBV10-2,CASRRGQGIAYEQYF
-,TRBJ2-1,TRBV5-4,CASSRGGNEQFF
-,TRBJ1-1,TRBV5-1,CASSGRTENTEAFF
TRBD1,TRBJ2-7,TRBV6-5,CASTPDRGSPYEQYF
-,TRBJ1-5,TRBV30,CAWSVPGNQPQHF
-,TRBJ1-1,TRBV6-1,CASSEAGGDTEAFF
TRBD2,-,TRBV28,CASSPPGDYFYEQYF
TRBD2,TRBJ2-2,TRBV5-6,CASSSGLAPGELFF
-,TRBJ1-6,TRBV14,CASSQDLNSPLHF
-,TRBJ2-3,TRBV9,CASSPRTSTDTQYF
TRBD1,TRBJ1-2,TRBV28,CASSLPTTGNYGYTF
TRBD1,TRBJ1-6,TRBV14,CASSQQTGGKSPLHF
-,TRBJ2-3,TRBV2,CAIRLLGTDTQYF
-,TRBJ1-1,TRBV7-9,CASSLNSPTEAFF
-,TRBJ2-1,TRBV6-6,CASSYAPRNLEFF
TRBD2,TRBJ2-5,TRBV4-2,CASSHLSGQETQYF
-,TRBJ2-7,TRBV15,CATSRGQGGEQYF
-,TRBJ2-7,TRBV7-9,CASSSAQVTREQYF
-,TRBJ2-3,TRBV6-1,CASSEGTGSTDTQYF
-,TRBJ1-4,TRBV19,CASSPQGRSEKLFF
-,TRBJ1-3,TRBV27,CASSPPGGNTIYF
-,TRBJ2-3,TRBV6-4,CASSVENTDTQYF
-,TRBJ2-7,TRBV11-2,CASSLGLAYEQYF
-,TRBJ2-7,TRBV30,CAWSDFRVRPYEQYF
TRBD2,TRBJ2-3,TRBV7-9,CASSLSGGAADTQYF
TRBD2,TRBJ2-1,TRBV5-4,CASSPSGGEQFF
-,TRBJ2-7,TRBV27,CASSPTGSQGLTKGQYF
-,TRBJ2-2,TRBV10-3,CAISESRDTGELFF
-,TRBJ1-2,TRBV9,CASSAGGGYYGYTF
-,TRBJ1-1,TRBV10-1,CASRERSGVENTEAFF
TRBD1,TRBJ2-5,TRBV27,CASSARDRGRETQYF
TRBD1,TRBJ2-7,TRBV28,CASSLGDRGSFYEQYF
-,TRBJ2-1,TRBV28,CASRAPRSNEQFF
-,TRBJ2-3,TRBV25-1,CASSEMLDSVSQTDTQYF
TRBD2,TRBJ2-3,TRBV7-8,CASSLRGGADRGDTQYF
-,TRBJ1-1,TRBV18,CASSPRPGRDTEAFF
TRBD2,TRBJ2-1,TRBV30,CAWSRPFASLAGEQFF
TRBD2,TRBJ2-1,TRBV19,CASGRTRGDEQFF
TRBD2,TRBJ2-3,TRBV6-1,CASSESGGRSTDTQYF
TRBD2,TRBJ2-1,TRBV27,CASSFWREGLSGEQFF
TRBD1,TRBJ1-5,TRBV6-6,CASSLQGGAQPQHF
-,TRBJ2-1,TRBV28,CASSLLATYNEQFF
-,TRBJ1-2,TRBV7-9,CASSHEGPTYGYTF
TRBD1,TRBJ1-1,TRBV9,CASSSILTGQGYTEAFF
-,TRBJ2-7,TRBV30,CAWSSGLAYEQYF
TRBD1,TRBJ1-2,TRBV9,CASSVGAGGPYGYTF
TRBD1,TRBJ2-1,TRBV5-1,CASTRTGGYNEQFF
-,TRBJ1-1,TRBV4-3,CASSQDLRGLNTEAFF
-,TRBJ2-2,TRBV4-2,CASSQERLTGELFF
-,TRBJ1-1,TRBV29-1,CSVERGGVRTEAFF
TRBD1,TRBJ2-7,TRBV4-2,CASSQAAGTGSDEQYF
-,TRBJ1-2,TRBV27,CASSLGGDGYTF
TRBD1,TRBJ2-7,TRBV5-6,CASSFGQGALYEQYF
TRBD1,TRBJ1-4,TRBV27,CASSQRQGDEKLFF